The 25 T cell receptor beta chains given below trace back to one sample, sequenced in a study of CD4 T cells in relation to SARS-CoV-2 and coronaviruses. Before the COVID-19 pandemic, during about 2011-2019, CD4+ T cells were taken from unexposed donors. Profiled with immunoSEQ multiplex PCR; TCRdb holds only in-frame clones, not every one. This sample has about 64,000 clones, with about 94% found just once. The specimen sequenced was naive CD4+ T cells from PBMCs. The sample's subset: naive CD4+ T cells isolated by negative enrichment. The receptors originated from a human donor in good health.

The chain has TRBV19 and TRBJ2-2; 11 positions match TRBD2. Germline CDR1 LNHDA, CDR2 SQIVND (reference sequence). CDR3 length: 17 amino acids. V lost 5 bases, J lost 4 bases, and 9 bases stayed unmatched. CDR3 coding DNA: TGTGCCAGTAGTCTCCATAGCGGGAGGGGCAGCACCGGGGAGCTGTTTTTT. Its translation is CASSLHSGRGSTGELFF.

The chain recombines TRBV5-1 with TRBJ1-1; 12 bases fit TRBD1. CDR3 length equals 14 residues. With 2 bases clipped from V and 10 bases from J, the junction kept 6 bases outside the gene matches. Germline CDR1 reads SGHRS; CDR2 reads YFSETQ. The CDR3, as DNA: TGCGCCAGCAGCTTCGGGACAGGGGGCAGCTCAGCTTTCTTT. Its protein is CASSFGTGGSSAFF.

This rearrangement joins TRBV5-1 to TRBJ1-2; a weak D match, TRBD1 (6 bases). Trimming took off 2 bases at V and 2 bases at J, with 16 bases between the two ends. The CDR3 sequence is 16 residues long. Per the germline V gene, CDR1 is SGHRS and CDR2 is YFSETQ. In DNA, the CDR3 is TGCGCCAGCAGCTTTTCAGTGGACAGCAAGAACTATGGCTACACCTTC. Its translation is CASSFSVDSKNYGYTF.

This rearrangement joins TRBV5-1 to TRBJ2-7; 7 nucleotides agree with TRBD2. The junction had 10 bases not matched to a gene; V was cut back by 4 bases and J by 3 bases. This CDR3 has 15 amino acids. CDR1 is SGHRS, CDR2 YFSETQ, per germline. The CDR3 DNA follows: TGCGCCAGCAGCCCAAGTGGGACTACCCACTACGAGCAGTACTTC. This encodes CASSPSGTTHYEQYF.

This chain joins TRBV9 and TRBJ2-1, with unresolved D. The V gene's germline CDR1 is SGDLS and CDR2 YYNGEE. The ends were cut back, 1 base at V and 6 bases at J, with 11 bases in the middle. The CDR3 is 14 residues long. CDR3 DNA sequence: TGTGCCAGCAGCGTATCCAGGAGACCCAATGAGCAGTTCTTC. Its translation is CASSVSRRPNEQFF. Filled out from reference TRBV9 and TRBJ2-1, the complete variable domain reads DSGVTQTPKHLITATGQRVTLRCSPRSGDLSVYWYQQSLDQGLQFLIQYYNGEERAKGNILERFSAQQFPDLHSELNLSSLELGDSALYFCASSVSRRPNEQFFGPGTRLTVL.

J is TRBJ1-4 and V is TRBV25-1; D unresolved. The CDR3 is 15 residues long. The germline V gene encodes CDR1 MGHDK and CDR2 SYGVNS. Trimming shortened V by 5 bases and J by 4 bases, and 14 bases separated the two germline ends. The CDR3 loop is CASSMTPDLNEKLFF. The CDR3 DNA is TGTGCCAGCAGTATGACACCCGACCTTAATGAAAAACTGTTTTTT.

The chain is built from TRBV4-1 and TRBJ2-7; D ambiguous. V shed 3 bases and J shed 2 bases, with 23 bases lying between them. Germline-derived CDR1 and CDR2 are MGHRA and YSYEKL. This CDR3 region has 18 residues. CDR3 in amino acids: CASSHKGSRRASTYEQYF. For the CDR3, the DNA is TGCGCCAGCAGCCATAAAGGGTCTCGAAGAGCCTCAACCTACGAGCAGTACTTC.

In nucleotides, the CDR3 is TGTGCCAGCAGCGTCCGGGACAGGGTATACAATGAGCAGTTCTTC. Translation gives CASSVRDRVYNEQFF. This chain links TRBV5-4 with TRBJ2-1; 9 bases fit TRBD1. The CDR3 contains 15 residues. V shed 4 bases, J shed 4 bases, and the junction held 6 bases outside the gene matches. Germline CDR1 and CDR2: SGHNT and YYREEE (reference sequence).

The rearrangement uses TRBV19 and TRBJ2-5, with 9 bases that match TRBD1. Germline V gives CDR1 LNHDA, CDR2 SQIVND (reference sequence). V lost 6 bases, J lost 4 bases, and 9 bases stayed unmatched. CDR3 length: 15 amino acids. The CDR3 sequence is CASSGGTGNGETQYF. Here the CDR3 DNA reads TGTGCCAGTAGCGGAGGGACAGGGAACGGAGAGACCCAGTACTTC.

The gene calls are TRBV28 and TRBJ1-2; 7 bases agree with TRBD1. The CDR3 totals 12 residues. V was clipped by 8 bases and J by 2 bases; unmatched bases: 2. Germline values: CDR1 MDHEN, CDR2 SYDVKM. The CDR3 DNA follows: TGTGCCAGCTGGGGACAGAACTATGGCTACACCTTC. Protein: CASWGQNYGYTF.

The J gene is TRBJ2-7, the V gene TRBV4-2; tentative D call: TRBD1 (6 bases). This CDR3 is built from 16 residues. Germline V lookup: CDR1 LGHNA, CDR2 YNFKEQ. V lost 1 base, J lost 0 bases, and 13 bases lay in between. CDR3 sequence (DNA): TGTGCCAGCAGCCAAGTGGCAGCGGACAGCTCCTACGAGCAGTACTTC. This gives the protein CASSQVAADSSYEQYF.

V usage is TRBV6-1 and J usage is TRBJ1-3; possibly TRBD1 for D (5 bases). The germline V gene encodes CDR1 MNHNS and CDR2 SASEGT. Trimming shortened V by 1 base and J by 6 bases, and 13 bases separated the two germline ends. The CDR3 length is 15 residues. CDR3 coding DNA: TGTGCCAGCAGTGAAGTTGCAGGGAGGGTAAACACCATATATTTT. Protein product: CASSEVAGRVNTIYF.

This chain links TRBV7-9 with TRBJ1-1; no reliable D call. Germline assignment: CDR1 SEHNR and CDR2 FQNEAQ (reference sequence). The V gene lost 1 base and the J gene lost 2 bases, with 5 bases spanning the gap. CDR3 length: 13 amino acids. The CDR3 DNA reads TGTGCCAGCAGCTTAGACCCAAACACTGAAGCTTTCTTT. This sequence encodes CASSLDPNTEAFF.

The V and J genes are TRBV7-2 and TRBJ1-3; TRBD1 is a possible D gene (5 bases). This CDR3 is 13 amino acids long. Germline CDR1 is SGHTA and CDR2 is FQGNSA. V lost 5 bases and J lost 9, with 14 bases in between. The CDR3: CASSPGGEFTIYF. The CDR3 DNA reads TGTGCCAGCAGCCCCGGGGGGGAATTCACCATATATTTT.

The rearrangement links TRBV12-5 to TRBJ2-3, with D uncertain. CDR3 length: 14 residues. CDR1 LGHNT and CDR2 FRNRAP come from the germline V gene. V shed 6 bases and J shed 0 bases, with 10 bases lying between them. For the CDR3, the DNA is TGTGCTAGTGGCACATCGTCTAGCACAGATACGCAGTATTTT. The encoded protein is CASGTSSSTDTQYF.

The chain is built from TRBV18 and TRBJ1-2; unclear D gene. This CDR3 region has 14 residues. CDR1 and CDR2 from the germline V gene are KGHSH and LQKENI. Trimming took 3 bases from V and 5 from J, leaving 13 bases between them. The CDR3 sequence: CASSPTTIGYGYTF. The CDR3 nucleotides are TGTGCCAGCTCACCCACTACAATCGGGTATGGCTACACCTTC.

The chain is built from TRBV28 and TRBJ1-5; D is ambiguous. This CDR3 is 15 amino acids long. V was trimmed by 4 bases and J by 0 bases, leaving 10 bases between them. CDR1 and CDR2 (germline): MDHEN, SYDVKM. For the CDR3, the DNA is TGTGCCAGCAGTTCCTTAGGATCTAGCAATCAGCCCCAGCATTTT. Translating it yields CASSSLGSSNQPQHF.

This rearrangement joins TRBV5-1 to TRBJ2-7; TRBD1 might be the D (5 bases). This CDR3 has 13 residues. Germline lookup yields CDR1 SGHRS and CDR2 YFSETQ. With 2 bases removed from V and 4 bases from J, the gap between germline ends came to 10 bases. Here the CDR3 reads CASSLDSRYEQYF. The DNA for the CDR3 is TGCGCCAGCAGCTTAGACAGTCGGTACGAGCAGTACTTC.

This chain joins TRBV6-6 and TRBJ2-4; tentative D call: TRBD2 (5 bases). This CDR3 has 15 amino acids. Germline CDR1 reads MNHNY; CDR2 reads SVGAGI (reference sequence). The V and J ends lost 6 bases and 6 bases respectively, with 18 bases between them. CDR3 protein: CASSGLGLSGNIQYF. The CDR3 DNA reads TGTGCCAGCAGCGGACTGGGTCTGTCAGGAAACATTCAGTACTTC.

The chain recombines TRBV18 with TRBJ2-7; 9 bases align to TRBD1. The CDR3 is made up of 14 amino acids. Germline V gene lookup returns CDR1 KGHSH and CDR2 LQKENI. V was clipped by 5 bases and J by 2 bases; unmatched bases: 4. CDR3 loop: CASSWDRDTYEQYF. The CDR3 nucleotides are TGTGCCAGCTCATGGGACAGGGATACCTACGAGCAGTACTTC.

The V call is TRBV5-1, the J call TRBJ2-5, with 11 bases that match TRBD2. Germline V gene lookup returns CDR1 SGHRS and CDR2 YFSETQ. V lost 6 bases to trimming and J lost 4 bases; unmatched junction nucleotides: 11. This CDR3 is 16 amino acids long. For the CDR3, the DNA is TGCGCCAGCAATACCCTAGCGGGAGGAGGATTAGAGACCCAGTACTTC. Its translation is CASNTLAGGGLETQYF.

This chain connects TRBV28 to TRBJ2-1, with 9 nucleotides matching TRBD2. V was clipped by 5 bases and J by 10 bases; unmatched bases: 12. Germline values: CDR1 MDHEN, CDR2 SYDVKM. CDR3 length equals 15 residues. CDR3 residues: CASSGAGGPMWEQFF. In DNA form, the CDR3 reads TGTGCCAGCAGTGGGGCGGGAGGGCCGATGTGGGAGCAGTTCTTC.

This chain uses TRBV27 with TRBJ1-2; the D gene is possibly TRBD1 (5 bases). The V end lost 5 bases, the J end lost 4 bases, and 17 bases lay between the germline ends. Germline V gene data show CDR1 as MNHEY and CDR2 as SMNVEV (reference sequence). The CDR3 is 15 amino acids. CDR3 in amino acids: CASSIIPTEIYGYTF. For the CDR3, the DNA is TGTGCCAGCAGTATCATCCCGACAGAAATCTATGGCTACACCTTC.

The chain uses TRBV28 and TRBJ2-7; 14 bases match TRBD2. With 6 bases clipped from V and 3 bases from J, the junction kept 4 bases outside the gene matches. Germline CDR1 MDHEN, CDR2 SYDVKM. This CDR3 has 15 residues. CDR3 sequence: CASSRLAGGGYEQYF. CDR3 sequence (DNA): TGTGCCAGCAGCCGACTAGCGGGAGGGGGCTACGAGCAGTACTTC.

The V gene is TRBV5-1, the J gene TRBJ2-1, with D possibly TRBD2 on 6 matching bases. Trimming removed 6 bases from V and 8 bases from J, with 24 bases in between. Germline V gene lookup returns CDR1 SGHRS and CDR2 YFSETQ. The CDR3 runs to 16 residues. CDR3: CASKLGSQAGGYEQFF. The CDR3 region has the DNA TGCGCCAGCAAGCTTGGGTCACAGGCCGGGGGTTATGAGCAGTTCTTC.